A single sample is the source of the 30 T cell receptor beta chains below, sequenced in a study of cytomegalovirus exposure and HLA in healthy donors. This table comes from immunoSEQ multiplex PCR, and its TCRdb copy is limited to in-frame clones, with some not included. The sample yields tens of thousands of clones, 95% seen once. Sequences were obtained from PBMCs. The receptor set was obtained from a young woman in good health and CMV-seropositive.

The chain combines TRBV5-1 with TRBJ1-5, with 8 bases matching TRBD1. The junction had 2 bases not matched to a gene; V was cut back by 0 bases and J by 3 bases. From germline, CDR1 is SGHRS and CDR2 YFSETQ. The CDR3 is made up of 15 amino acids. CDR3 DNA sequence: TGCGCCAGCAGCTTGGGGACAGGGTTCAATCAGCCCCAGCATTTT. Translating gives CASSLGTGFNQPQHF.

The chain joins TRBV5-6 to TRBJ2-7; TRBD1 is a possible D gene (6 bases). From germline, CDR1 is SGHDT and CDR2 YYEEEE. With 4 bases removed from V and 5 bases from J, the gap between germline ends came to 22 bases. The CDR3 contains 16 residues. CDR3 region: CASSPQNPLGAHEQYF. CDR3 DNA sequence: TGTGCCAGCAGCCCCCAGAACCCCCTGGGGGCCCACGAGCAGTACTTC.

The chain uses TRBV20-1 and TRBJ2-7; D gene uncertain. Germline-derived CDR1 and CDR2 are DFQATT and SNEGSKA (reference sequence). The CDR3 spans 11 residues. V was cut by 5 bases and J by 1 base, with 6 bases left in between. The CDR3 sequence: CSAPRSYEQYF. For the CDR3, the DNA is TGCAGTGCTCCTCGTTCCTACGAGCAGTACTTC.

The rearrangement links TRBV13 to TRBJ2-3; 10 bases match TRBD2. CDR3 length: 18 residues. Germline values: CDR1 PRHDT, CDR2 FYEKMQ (reference sequence). J gave up 2 bases and V 5 bases, and 13 bases lay outside the gene matches. The chain's CDR3 is CASSPHSGGVSPTDTQYF. CDR3 sequence (DNA): TGTGCCAGCAGCCCGCACAGCGGGGGGGTTTCCCCCACAGATACGCAGTATTTT.

The J gene is TRBJ2-1, the V gene TRBV5-4; D is perhaps TRBD1 (6 bases). The CDR3 is 15 amino acids. Trimming removed 5 bases from V and 2 bases from J, with 14 bases in between. The germline V gene encodes CDR1 SGHNT and CDR2 YYREEE (reference sequence). The DNA for the CDR3 is TGTGCCAGCAGTTTACCAGGGGCTCCCTACAATGAGCAGTTCTTC. Translating gives CASSLPGAPYNEQFF.

V is TRBV11-2 and J is TRBJ1-1; D is perhaps TRBD1 (5 bases). Between the trimmed V and J ends, which lost 6 bases and 5 bases, there was a span of 13 bases. CDR1 and CDR2 from the germline V gene are SGHAT and FQNNGV. There are 13 residues in the CDR3. The DNA for the CDR3 is TGTGCCAGCAGGCCCCCAGGGAGGACTGAAGCTTTCTTT. Its protein is CASRPPGRTEAFF.

The chain's CDR3 is CASSLAGRVNEQFF. The CDR3 DNA follows: TGTGCCAGCAGCTTAGCGGGTCGGGTCAATGAGCAGTTCTTC. The rearrangement joins TRBV11-2 to TRBJ2-1; D gene ambiguous. The CDR3 runs to 14 residues. Germline assignment: CDR1 SGHAT and CDR2 FQNNGV. The V gene lost 1 base and the J gene lost 6 bases, with 10 bases spanning the gap.

J is TRBJ2-3 and V is TRBV28, with a possible D match to TRBD1 (5 bases). The germline V gene has CDR1 MDHEN and CDR2 SYDVKM. The V end lost 6 bases, the J end lost 6 bases, and 19 bases lay between the germline ends. This CDR3 is built from 15 residues. Written as DNA, the CDR3 is TGTGCCAGCAGCACGCAACAGGTGGTCGGGGATACGCAGTATTTT. This codes for CASSTQQVVGDTQYF.

The chain links TRBV14 to TRBJ2-7, with 10 bases lining up with TRBD2. CDR3 length: 14 residues. Trimming at V came to 1 base and at J to 7 bases, leaving 4 bases not matched to a gene. Germline-derived CDR1 and CDR2 are SGHDN and FVKESK. The CDR3 sequence is CASSQAAGGPEQYF. DNA for the CDR3: TGTGCCAGCAGCCAAGCAGCGGGGGGGCCTGAGCAGTACTTC.

This chain joins TRBV19 and TRBJ2-1; the match to TRBD1 covers 7 bases. V trimming: 3 bases; J trimming: 7 bases; junction bases outside the gene matches: 6. The CDR3 spans 14 residues. Germline V gene data show CDR1 as LNHDA and CDR2 as SQIVND (reference sequence). The CDR3 region is CASSIARGMNEQFF. In nucleotides, the CDR3 is TGTGCCAGTAGTATCGCCAGGGGGATGAATGAGCAGTTCTTC.

J is TRBJ2-5 and V is TRBV6-1; D not certain. V lost 0 bases and J 7 bases, leaving 6 bases between the germline ends. Germline CDR1 and CDR2: MNHNS and SASEGT. This CDR3 region has 12 residues. The CDR3 bases are TGTGCCAGCAGTGAAGCCCCGTCGACCCAGTACTTC. Amino acid sequence: CASSEAPSTQYF.

The chain uses TRBV7-2 and TRBJ2-5, with D uncertain. Trimming removed 2 bases at V and 7 bases at J, with 11 bases between. The CDR3 sequence is 13 residues long. CDR1 is SGHTA, CDR2 FQGNSA, per germline. The CDR3 sequence is CASSLQALGTQYF. The CDR3 region has the DNA TGTGCCAGCAGCTTACAGGCCTTGGGGACCCAGTACTTC.

The chain recombines TRBV6-5 with TRBJ2-3; TRBD1 agrees at 7 bases. The CDR3 has 14 residues. Germline lookup yields CDR1 MNHEY and CDR2 SVGAGI. V gave up 6 bases and J gave up 3 bases; unmatched junction bases: 6. The CDR3, as DNA: TGTGCCAGCAGAACAGGGGTTTTAACAGATACGCAGTATTTT. The encoded protein is CASRTGVLTDTQYF.

The chain employs TRBV7-2 and TRBJ1-1; 8 positions match TRBD1. From germline, CDR1 is SGHTA and CDR2 FQGNSA. The J segment lost 2 bases and the V segment lost 1 base, leaving 3 bases of the junction unmatched. The length of the CDR3 is 15 residues. CDR3 nucleotides: TGTGCCAGCAGCTTAGAACAGGGGGGAAACACTGAAGCTTTCTTT. Encoded protein: CASSLEQGGNTEAFF.

The chain recombines TRBV30 with TRBJ2-6; D is unresolved. This CDR3 spans 14 amino acids. CDR1 and CDR2 (germline): GTSNPN, SVGIG (reference sequence). The V end lost 2 bases, the J end lost 4 bases, and 9 bases lay between the germline ends. The DNA for the CDR3 is TGTGCCTGGAGTCTGGGCGCCGGGGCCAACGTCCTGACTTTC. This translates into CAWSLGAGANVLTF.

The count of this clone is one. The V call is TRBV28, the J call TRBJ1-6; 8 bases agree with TRBD1. V was pared by 2 bases and J by 9 bases, with 6 bases of the junction left unmatched. Germline CDR1 and CDR2: MDHEN and SYDVKM. CDR3 size: 15 residues. CDR3 nucleotide sequence: TGTGCCAGCAGTTTACATAGGACAGGGATTTCACCCCTCCACTTT. This codes for CASSLHRTGISPLHF.

J is TRBJ2-7 and V is TRBV25-1, with 7 bases that match TRBD2. The CDR3 covers 12 residues. The V gene's germline CDR1 is MGHDK and CDR2 SYGVNS. V lost 7 bases to trimming and J lost 6 bases; unmatched junction nucleotides: 6. CDR3 residues: CASMGRAGEQYF. In DNA, the CDR3 is TGTGCCAGCATGGGGAGGGCCGGCGAGCAGTACTTC.

In DNA form, the CDR3 reads TGTGCCAGCAGCTTTCGGGGCAGGGAGGGCGACGAGCAGTACTTC. This translates into CASSFRGREGDEQYF. The rearrangement uses TRBV11-2 and TRBJ2-7, with 7 nucleotides matching TRBD2. CDR1 and CDR2 (germline): SGHAT, FQNNGV. This CDR3 has 15 residues. V lost 3 bases, J lost 5 bases, and 10 bases stayed unmatched.

This clone appeared a single time. CDR3 DNA: TGTGCCAGCTCCCTAGGACAGGGGGCGGCTATGACCGAGGCTTTCTTT. Protein: CASSLGQGAAMTEAFF. The gene calls are TRBV18 and TRBJ1-1, with 11 bases identical to TRBD1. Losses at the gene ends were 6 bases for V and 11 bases for J; bases not matched to a gene: 17. In germline, CDR1 is KGHSH, CDR2 LQKENI. The CDR3 covers 16 residues.

This clone was seen a single time. DNA for the CDR3: TGTGCCAGCAGTTCTGGACAGGGAGGTAGGACTGAAGCTTTCTTT. Its protein product is CASSSGQGGRTEAFF. This chain joins TRBV28 and TRBJ1-1, with 8 bases matching TRBD1. Per the germline V gene, CDR1 is MDHEN and CDR2 is SYDVKM. J gave up 5 bases and V 4 bases, and 9 bases lay outside the gene matches. CDR3 length: 15 amino acids.

The chain is built from TRBV10-3 and TRBJ2-7; 9 nucleotides match TRBD1. The germline CDR1 and CDR2 sequences are ENHRY and SYGVKD. This CDR3 is built from 14 residues. The V gene end was trimmed by 4 bases and the J gene end by 2 bases; junction bases not matched to a gene: 3. The CDR3 region is CAISAGTGTYEQYF. The CDR3 DNA is TGTGCCATCAGTGCCGGGACAGGGACCTACGAGCAGTACTTC.

This chain links TRBV27 with TRBJ2-7, with 9 bases that match TRBD1. This CDR3 has 14 amino acids. The germline CDR1 and CDR2 sequences are MNHEY and SMNVEV (reference sequence). V lost 5 bases and J lost 5; bases outside the gene matches: 7. The CDR3, as DNA: TGTGCCAGCAGTGTGAGGGACAGGGTGAACGAGCAGTACTTC. It codes for CASSVRDRVNEQYF.

The gene calls are TRBV5-8 and TRBJ2-4; 8 bases line up with TRBD1. CDR3 size: 17 residues. Germline trimming cut 4 bases from V and 1 base from J; bases unmatched to any gene: 10. The germline V gene encodes CDR1 SGHTS and CDR2 YDEGEE. CDR3: CASSIDRGRGAKNIQYF. CDR3 nucleotides: TGTGCCAGCAGCATCGACAGGGGCCGGGGGGCCAAAAACATTCAGTACTTC. Filled out from reference TRBV5-8 and TRBJ2-4, the complete variable domain reads EAGVTQSPTHLIKTRGQQATLRCSPISGHTSVYWYQQALGLGLQFLLWYDEGEERNRGNFPPRFSGRQFPNYSSELNVNALELEDSALYLCASSIDRGRGAKNIQYFGAGTRLSVL.

V and J are TRBV4-1 and TRBJ2-5; D is unclear. Looked up from germline, CDR1 is MGHRA and CDR2 is YSYEKL. This CDR3 has 13 residues. Trimming left V 4 bases short and J 2 bases short, with 8 bases between. The CDR3, as DNA: TGCGCCAGCAGCCGGGCCCGGCAAGAGACCCAGTACTTC. Translation gives CASSRARQETQYF.

The chain couples TRBV6-1 to TRBJ2-5; 10 bases map to TRBD1. Germline CDR1 is MNHNS and CDR2 is SASEGT. The CDR3 is made up of 14 amino acids. The J segment lost 2 bases and the V segment lost 4 bases, leaving 1 base of the junction unmatched. The CDR3 protein is CASSVDRGQETQYF. In nucleotides, the CDR3 is TGTGCCAGCAGTGTGGACAGGGGGCAAGAGACCCAGTACTTC.

Regarding this clone: A read error may produce the germline difference seen at one junction end. V is TRBV7-2 and J is TRBJ1-5; perhaps TRBD1 as D (6 bases). This CDR3 region has 18 residues. Germline V gene lookup returns CDR1 SGHTA and CDR2 FQGNSA. CDR3 sequence (DNA): TGTGCCAGCAGCTTAGTTTCCGTAGGACAGTTTAGCGATCAGCCCCAGCATTTT. This codes for CASSLVSVGQFSDQPQHF.

The rearrangement uses TRBV5-4 and TRBJ1-2; 8 bases match TRBD1. The CDR3 runs to 15 residues. Per germline, CDR1 SGHNT and CDR2 YYREEE (reference sequence). Germline trimming cut 8 bases from V and 4 bases from J; bases unmatched to any gene: 13. CDR3: CASGGQGLSPYGYTF. The CDR3 bases are TGTGCCAGTGGAGGACAGGGTTTATCCCCCTATGGCTACACCTTC.

The V call is TRBV6-6, the J call TRBJ1-1, with TRBD1 as a possible D gene (6 bases). Germline CDR1 and CDR2: MNHNY and SVGAGI (reference sequence). V dropped 7 bases and J dropped 4 bases, with 16 bases sitting between them. The CDR3 length is 14 residues. The chain's CDR3 is CASNRGRGATEAFF. Written as DNA, the CDR3 is TGTGCCAGCAACCGGGGCAGGGGAGCCACTGAAGCTTTCTTT.

The chain combines TRBV6-6 with TRBJ2-3; D uncertain. Germline-derived CDR1 and CDR2 are MNHNY and SVGAGI (reference sequence). The length of the CDR3 is 12 residues. V was trimmed by 4 bases and J by 7 bases, leaving 9 bases between them. The CDR3 DNA is TGTGCCAGCAGTTCGCCGGGTTATACGCAGTATTTT. Amino acid sequence: CASSSPGYTQYF.

J is TRBJ2-5 and V is TRBV7-3; the match to TRBD2 covers 8 bases. CDR3 length: 15 residues. V shed 0 bases and J 5 bases; nucleotides not matched to a gene: 5. CDR1 SGHTA and CDR2 FQGTGA come from the germline V gene. The CDR3 DNA sequence: TGTGCCAGCAGCTTAACGGGACTAGAGGAGGAGACCCAGTACTTC. It is translated as CASSLTGLEEETQYF.